The 8 T cell receptor beta chains below all came from one sample that was sequenced in a study of blood T cell repertoires in COVID-19. The repertoire was sequenced with immunoSEQ multiplex PCR; TCRdb's copy has only in-frame clones and lacks some. The sample records 35,000 or so clones, 90% being singletons. Input material: peripheral blood. Every receptor here comes from a man in his sixties with active or convalescent COVID-19.

The V gene is TRBV19, the J gene TRBJ2-3; weak D call: TRBD1 (5 bases). V dropped 1 base and J dropped 2 bases, with 7 bases sitting between them. The CDR3 covers 14 residues. Germline-derived CDR1 and CDR2 are LNHDA and SQIVND (reference sequence). CDR3 sequence: CASSIGGHTDTQYF. CDR3 DNA: TGTGCCAGTAGTATAGGGGGCCACACAGATACGCAGTATTTT.

A few counts support this clone. The chain has TRBV21-1 and TRBJ2-7; the table gives TRBD1 as D, unverified against the DNA. TRBV21-1 is labeled a pseudogene. The CDR3 sequence is 16 residues long. The CDR3 is CASSKGIWAVPYEQYF. CDR3 coding DNA: TGTGCCAGCAGCAAAGGGATATGGGCCGTACCCTACGAGCAGTACTTC.

The chain employs TRBV5-4 and TRBJ2-1; 12 bases align to TRBD2. The trim removed 2 bases at V and 6 bases at J, leaving 3 bases unmatched. Per germline, CDR1 SGHNT and CDR2 YYREEE (reference sequence). The CDR3 has 15 amino acids. This chain's CDR3 is CASSLPGLAGNEQFF. DNA for the CDR3: TGTGCCAGCAGCTTACCGGGACTAGCGGGCAATGAGCAGTTCTTC.

Written as DNA, the CDR3 is TGTGCCAGCACCAACCGGGGGGGGGCGGGCACTGAAGCTTTCTTT. It translates to CASTNRGGAGTEAFF. The rearrangement uses TRBV5-4 and TRBJ1-1; possibly TRBD1 for D (6 bases). Germline lookup yields CDR1 SGHNT and CDR2 YYREEE (reference sequence). This CDR3 has 15 residues. V lost 6 bases, J lost 4 bases, and 19 bases lay in between.

V gene TRBV6-5 combines with J gene TRBJ2-7; the match to TRBD1 covers 9 bases. The CDR3 is 14 amino acids. Germline assignment: CDR1 MNHEY and CDR2 SVGAGI. J gave up 6 bases and V 4 bases, and 7 bases lay outside the gene matches. The CDR3 loop reads CASSFLTGGVEQYF. Written as DNA, the CDR3 is TGTGCCAGCAGTTTCCTGACAGGGGGGGTCGAGCAGTACTTC.

The genes are TRBV6-5 and TRBJ1-1, with D tentatively TRBD1 (5 bases). The CDR3 covers 11 residues. V was shortened by 8 bases and J by 3 bases, with 7 bases between the two germline ends. Germline V gene lookup returns CDR1 MNHEY and CDR2 SVGAGI. DNA of the CDR3: TGTGCCAGCCAAGGGGACACTGAAGCTTTCTTT. Translating gives CASQGDTEAFF.

The rearrangement uses TRBV14 and TRBJ2-1; 8 bases are shared with TRBD2. Germline V gives CDR1 SGHDN, CDR2 FVKESK. The J segment lost 10 bases and the V segment lost 4 bases, leaving 3 bases of the junction unmatched. The CDR3 is 12 amino acids. The CDR3 nucleotides are TGTGCCAGCAGCCGGACTAGCCGGGAGCAGTTCTTC. It codes for CASSRTSREQFF.

The gene calls are TRBV2 and TRBJ2-3; 12 nucleotides agree with TRBD2. Germline CDR1 SNHLY, CDR2 FYNNEI. CDR3 length: 15 amino acids. The J segment lost 5 bases and the V segment lost 8 bases, leaving 8 bases of the junction unmatched. The CDR3 reads CASDGLAGGVDTQYF. CDR3 in DNA: TGTGCCAGCGACGGGCTAGCGGGGGGGGTAGATACGCAGTATTTT.